These T cell receptor beta chains were read from a single sample in a study of T cells in localized non-small cell lung cancer. The table came from immunoSEQ multiplex PCR; TCRdb's copy has only in-frame clones and leaves some out. Of 25,000 or so clones in the sample, 80% to 90% were seen once. Sequenced material: peripheral blood, taken before any cancer treatment. These receptors were obtained from a male donor aged 60 or over with stage I lung adenocarcinoma. Each CDR3 is given without its conserved first and last residue. The order of the fields is V gene, CDR3 protein.

v_call: TRBV30
cdr3_aa: AWSNGGSGNTIY

v_call: TRBV5-1
cdr3_aa: ASSTVAGAGTDTQY

v_call: TRBV27
cdr3_aa: ASSPLTGRAEAF

v_call: TRBV2
cdr3_aa: ASSDGSGVIDTQY

v_call: TRBV6-5
cdr3_aa: ATDRGPDTEAF

v_call: TRBV29-1
cdr3_aa: SVVGQGEKLF

v_call: TRBV30
cdr3_aa: AWSPGTGILNEQF

v_call: TRBV28
cdr3_aa: ATHEEYQETQY

v_call: TRBV6-4
cdr3_aa: ASTDPRGQGVIGTDTQY

v_call: TRBV30
cdr3_aa: AWSGMLGGQNEQF

v_call: TRBV4-2
cdr3_aa: ASSHESLSNQPQH

v_call: TRBV29-1
cdr3_aa: SAGQSAEGYT

v_call: TRBV5-1
cdr3_aa: ASSLAAGGGTDTQY

v_call: TRBV5-1
cdr3_aa: ASSLRLAGGTDTQY

v_call: TRBV2
cdr3_aa: ASRGYRGSYT

v_call: TRBV2
cdr3_aa: ASRETGSYNEQF

v_call: TRBV10-3
cdr3_aa: AISEMNTGELF

v_call: TRBV28
cdr3_aa: ASREDRAIQETQY

v_call: TRBV28
cdr3_aa: ASSSGTGGIYGYT

v_call: TRBV5-1
cdr3_aa: ASRFSASGANVLT

v_call: TRBV18
cdr3_aa: ASSPRTKGTDTQY

v_call: TRBV5-1
cdr3_aa: ASSLEGRQGTDTQY

v_call: TRBV9
cdr3_aa: ASSVVGESTEAF

v_call: TRBV7-2
cdr3_aa: ASSRTMNTEAF

v_call: TRBV5-1
cdr3_aa: ASSLVGVGNTIY

v_call: TRBV27
cdr3_aa: ASSSWNTGELF

v_call: TRBV11-3
cdr3_aa: ASSRDSNTDTQY

v_call: TRBV30
cdr3_aa: AWSVTGQGFSGANVLT

v_call: TRBV18
cdr3_aa: ASSPPVNRADEKLF

v_call: TRBV7-7
cdr3_aa: ASSLRGLATDTQY

v_call: TRBV5-1
cdr3_aa: ASSLGQDTGELF

v_call: TRBV2
cdr3_aa: ASSEAPIGTDTQY